This T cell receptor (beta chain) appears in the sequencing data of a study of Graves' ophthalmopathy and Graves' hyperthyroidism. V shed 3 bases and J 12 bases; nucleotides not matched to a gene: 14. Germline V gene lookup returns CDR1 KGHSH and CDR2 LQKENI. The CDR3 spans 15 residues. This clonotype turned up a few times. TCR beta CDR3 regions were amplified from RNA transcripts. The first-round RT-PCR employed HTBI primers together with the Qiagen OneStep RT-PCR kit. A multiplex PCR was then performed as the second round. TCRdb re-called the multiplex PCR reads with MiXCR, one entry per CDR3 protein. Here the sample spans about 400,000 distinct CDR3 sequences, more than 20% being singletons.

The chain employs TRBV18 and TRBJ2-7, with 10 nucleotides matching TRBD2. The sequence was collected from a woman younger than 35 with stable Graves' hyperthyroidism. Material: peripheral blood. The CDR3 coding sequence is TGTGCCAGCTCACCCGGGACTAGCGTGACCCTTCCTCCGTACTTC. It translates to CASSPGTSVTLPPYF.